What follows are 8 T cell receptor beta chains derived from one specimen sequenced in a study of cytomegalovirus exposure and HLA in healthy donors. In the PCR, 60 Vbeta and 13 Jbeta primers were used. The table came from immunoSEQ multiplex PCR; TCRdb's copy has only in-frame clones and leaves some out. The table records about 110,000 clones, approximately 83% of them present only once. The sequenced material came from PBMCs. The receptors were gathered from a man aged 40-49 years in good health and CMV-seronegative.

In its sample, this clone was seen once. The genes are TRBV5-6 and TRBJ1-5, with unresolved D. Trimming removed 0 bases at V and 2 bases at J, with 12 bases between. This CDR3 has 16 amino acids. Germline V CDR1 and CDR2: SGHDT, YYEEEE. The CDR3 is CASSLAMGGGNQPQHF. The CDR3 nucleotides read TGTGCCAGCAGCTTGGCGATGGGAGGAGGCAATCAGCCCCAGCATTTT.

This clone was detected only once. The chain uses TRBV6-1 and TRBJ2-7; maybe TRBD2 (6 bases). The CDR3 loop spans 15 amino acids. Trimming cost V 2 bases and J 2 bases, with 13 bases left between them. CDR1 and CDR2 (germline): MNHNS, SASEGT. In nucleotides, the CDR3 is TGTGCCAGCAGTGAACCTCGCTCTAGCGCCTACGAGCAGTACTTC. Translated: CASSEPRSSAYEQYF.

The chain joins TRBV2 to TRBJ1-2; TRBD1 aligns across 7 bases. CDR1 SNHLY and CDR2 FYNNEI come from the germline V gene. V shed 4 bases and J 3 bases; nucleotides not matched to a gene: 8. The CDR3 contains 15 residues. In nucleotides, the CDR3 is TGTGCCAGCAGTGTCCCTAGGGGGCAGTACTATGGCTACACCTTC. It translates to CASSVPRGQYYGYTF. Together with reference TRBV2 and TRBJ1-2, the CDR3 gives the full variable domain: EPEVTQTPSHQVTQMGQEVILRCVPISNHLYFYWYRQILGQKVEFLVSFYNNEISEKSEIFDDQFSVERPDGSNFTLKIRSTKLEDSAMYFCASSVPRGQYYGYTFGSGTRLTVV.

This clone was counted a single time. CDR3 residues: CASSLLATQETQYF. CDR3 DNA sequence: TGTGCCAGCAGCTTACTAGCCACCCAAGAGACCCAGTACTTC. The chain links TRBV7-9 to TRBJ2-5, with D possibly TRBD2 on 5 matching bases. Looked up from germline, CDR1 is SEHNR and CDR2 is FQNEAQ (reference sequence). This CDR3 contains 14 residues. V shed 2 bases and J shed 1 base, with 8 bases lying between them.

CDR3 sequence: CASSPQKTVNSPLHF. The CDR3 DNA sequence: TGTGCCAGCAGTCCGCAAAAGACAGTCAATTCACCCCTCCACTTT. The chain joins TRBV28 to TRBJ1-6; possibly TRBD1 for D (5 bases). The CDR3 covers 15 residues. Trimming cost V 5 bases and J 7 bases, with 15 bases left between them. CDR1 and CDR2 (germline): MDHEN, SYDVKM.

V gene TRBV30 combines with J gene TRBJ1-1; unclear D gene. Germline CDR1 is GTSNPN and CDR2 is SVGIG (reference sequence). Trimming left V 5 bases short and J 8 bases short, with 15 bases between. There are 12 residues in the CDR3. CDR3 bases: TGTGCCTGGGGAGCGCCACCTTTCGAAGCTTTCTTT. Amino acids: CAWGAPPFEAFF.

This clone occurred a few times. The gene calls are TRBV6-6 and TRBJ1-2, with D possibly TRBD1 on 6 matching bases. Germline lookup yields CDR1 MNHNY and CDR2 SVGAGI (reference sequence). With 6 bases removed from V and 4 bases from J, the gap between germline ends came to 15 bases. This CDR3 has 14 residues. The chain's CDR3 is CASRDGQLFYGYTF. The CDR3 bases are TGTGCCAGCAGAGACGGACAGCTTTTCTATGGCTACACCTTC.

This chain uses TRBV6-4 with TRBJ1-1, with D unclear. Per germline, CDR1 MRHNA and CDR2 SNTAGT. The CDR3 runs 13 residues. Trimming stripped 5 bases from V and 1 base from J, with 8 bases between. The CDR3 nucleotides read TGTGCCAGCAGTACCACAGCGAACACTGAAGCTTTCTTT. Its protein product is CASSTTANTEAFF.